The sequence of this TCR beta chain was determined in a study of blood T cell repertoires in COVID-19. Data came from immunoSEQ multiplex PCR; TCRdb stores just in-frame clones and leaves some out. The table has around 86,000 clones, about 90% seen once. V lost 5 bases, J lost 2 bases, and 6 bases stayed unmatched. In germline, CDR1 is SNHLY, CDR2 FYNNEI. The CDR3 spans 16 residues. The sample consisted of peripheral blood. The sequence was obtained from a human donor with acute or convalescent COVID-19. The donor label of this sample is uncertain. The chain links TRBV2 to TRBJ2-5, with 12 nucleotides matching TRBD2. The CDR3 reads CASSYSLAGGQETQYF. The CDR3 bases are TGTGCCAGCAGTTATTCCCTAGCGGGGGGGCAAGAGACCCAGTACTTC.